This entry features one TCR beta chain sequence. Its target is unknown. This CDR3 has 13 residues. CDR1 and CDR2 (germline): GTSNPN, SVGIG (reference sequence). After removal of 5 bases from V and 5 bases from J, the junction contained 8 bases not matched to a gene. The data were obtained in a study of STAT3 mutations in large granular lymphocyte leukemia. Study in general: Immunosuppressive therapy was given to more than half of T-LGLL patients.

Clones were sequenced by immunoSEQ multiplex PCR, and TCRdb holds only the in-frame ones, with some missing. The sample has roughly 40,000 clones, about 81% seen once. Overall study results and limits: Differing intervals and regimens complicate linking therapy response to clone burden. Every T-LGLL patient had at least one immunodominant TCRbeta clonotype. A small but highly pathogenic clone may have been missed.

The specimen sequenced was PBMCs. This receptor was obtained from a human donor with T large granular lymphocyte leukemia. Some clones in this sample may be carry-over from other donors' samples. The chain carries TRBV30 and TRBJ1-1, with 7 bases fitting TRBD1. CDR3 sequence reads: CAWLSRGGTEAFF. DNA of the CDR3: TGTGCCTGGCTCTCCAGGGGGGGGACTGAAGCTTTCTTT.